These 24 T cell receptor beta chains were sequenced from one sample in a study of blood T cell repertoires in COVID-19. Some clones are missing from TCRdb's copy, which holds only in-frame ones; the method was immunoSEQ multiplex PCR. The profile shows approximately 340,000 clones, roughly 87% of them singletons. The specimen was peripheral blood. The receptors originated from a man aged 30 to 39 with COVID-19, enrolled during active disease.

V and J are TRBV4-3 and TRBJ2-7, with D perhaps TRBD2 (5 bases). The V and J ends lost 0 bases and 0 bases respectively, with 9 bases between them. Germline CDR1 and CDR2: LGHNA and YSLEER. There are 15 residues in the CDR3. The CDR3 DNA reads as TGCGCCAGCAGCCAAGAGGCGGGTTCCTCCTACGAGCAGTACTTC. Encoded protein: CASSQEAGSSYEQYF.

The gene calls are TRBV3-1 (or the pseudogene TRBV3-2) and TRBJ2-3; 8 bases line up with TRBD1. Germline CDR1 and CDR2: LGHDT and YNNKEL (reference sequence). The length of the CDR3 is 16 residues. Trimming cost V 4 bases and J 1 base; bases outside gene matches: 7. The CDR3 is CASSRQGAQGTDTQYF. As DNA, the CDR3 is TGTGCCAGCAGCCGCCAGGGGGCGCAGGGCACAGATACGCAGTATTTT.

V gene TRBV18 combines with J gene TRBJ1-4, with a weak D call TRBD1 (5 bases). The length of the CDR3 is 15 residues. V was pared by 4 bases and J by 5 bases, with 14 bases between. Germline V gene sequence: CDR1 KGHSH, CDR2 LQKENI. The CDR3 DNA reads TGTGCCAGCTCACTGACTCAGGGCATCAATGAAAAACTGTTTTTT. This codes for CASSLTQGINEKLFF.

This clone occurred a few times. The chain recombines TRBV7-8 with TRBJ1-5, with unresolved D. Trimming pared 5 bases from V and 2 bases from J, leaving 7 bases between. This CDR3 comprises 13 residues. Germline CDR1 and CDR2: SGHVS and FQNEAQ. The CDR3 DNA follows: TGTGCCAGCAGCCCGGAGGGCAATCAGCCCCAGCATTTT. Amino acid sequence: CASSPEGNQPQHF.

The genes are TRBV3-1 (or the pseudogene TRBV3-2) and TRBJ2-1; TRBD1 matches 7 bases. This CDR3 contains 12 residues. Germline lookup yields CDR1 LGHDT and CDR2 YNNKEL (reference sequence). Germline trimming cut 5 bases from V and 10 bases from J; bases unmatched to any gene: 5. CDR3 in DNA: TGTGCCAGCAGCTCTACAGGGGACGAGCAGTTCTTC. Translation: CASSSTGDEQFF.

This chain connects TRBV5-1 to TRBJ2-3; D is uncertain. CDR1 and CDR2 (germline): SGHRS, YFSETQ. This CDR3 has 16 amino acids. Trimming removed 1 base from V and 1 base from J, with 13 bases in between. CDR3 in amino acids: CASSLRFPGGTDTQYF. The CDR3 DNA reads as TGCGCCAGCAGCTTGAGGTTCCCCGGAGGCACAGATACGCAGTATTTT.

The V call is TRBV6-5, the J call TRBJ2-7; D is perhaps TRBD1 (6 bases). Trimming took 1 base from V and 5 from J, leaving 12 bases between them. Germline V gives CDR1 MNHEY, CDR2 SVGAGI. The CDR3 contains 14 residues. The CDR3 reads CASSYWGQADEQYF. The DNA for the CDR3 is TGTGCCAGCAGTTACTGGGGACAAGCCGACGAGCAGTACTTC.

In its sample, this clone was seen once. This chain uses TRBV10-3 with TRBJ1-2; weak D call: TRBD1 (6 bases). The germline V gene has CDR1 ENHRY and CDR2 SYGVKD. The CDR3 runs 14 residues. Trimming removed 7 bases from V and 2 bases from J, with 14 bases in between. The CDR3 here is CAITQVQGNYGYTF. As DNA, the CDR3 is TGTGCCATCACCCAGGTACAGGGAAACTATGGCTACACCTTC.

The rearrangement joins TRBV19 to TRBJ1-2; D is unclear. The germline V gene encodes CDR1 LNHDA and CDR2 SQIVND (reference sequence). Trimming left V 7 bases short and J 8 bases short, with 23 bases between. The CDR3 has 15 residues. The CDR3 DNA sequence: TGTGCCAGTACCCCAGCGGTCCCTCGGGGTGAGGGCTACACCTTC. This encodes CASTPAVPRGEGYTF.

The chain combines TRBV5-1 with TRBJ2-3; TRBD2 agrees at 10 bases. V shed 2 bases and J 0 bases; nucleotides not matched to a gene: 3. The CDR3 length is 16 residues. CDR1 SGHRS and CDR2 YFSETQ come from the germline V gene. The CDR3 protein is CASSLLAGRSTDTQYF. In DNA, the CDR3 is TGCGCCAGCAGCTTACTAGCGGGGCGAAGCACAGATACGCAGTATTTT.

The V gene is TRBV6-6, the J gene TRBJ2-3, with D possibly being TRBD1 (5 bases). V was shortened by 5 bases and J by 2 bases, with 23 bases between the two germline ends. In germline, CDR1 is MNHNY, CDR2 SVGAGI (reference sequence). The CDR3 sequence is 18 residues long. The CDR3 sequence: CASSQGRQGRKNTDTQYF. The CDR3 DNA reads as TGTGCCAGCAGTCAGGGTCGCCAGGGAAGAAAAAACACAGATACGCAGTATTTT.

The V gene is TRBV30, the J gene TRBJ2-7, with 9 bases identical to TRBD1. Germline loops: CDR1 GTSNPN, CDR2 SVGIG (reference sequence). Trimming cost V 2 bases and J 3 bases; bases outside gene matches: 8. The CDR3 is 15 residues long. CDR3 amino acids: CAWSIGQTGGYEQYF. The CDR3 nucleotides read TGTGCCTGGAGTATAGGTCAGACAGGGGGCTACGAGCAGTACTTC.

The chain links TRBV7-8 to TRBJ1-3; D is ambiguous. Per germline, CDR1 SGHVS and CDR2 FQNEAQ. The CDR3 is 16 residues long. The V end lost 0 bases, the J end lost 0 bases, and 9 bases lay between the germline ends. CDR3 DNA sequence: TGTGCCAGCAGCTTAGCTGGACTCACCTCTGGAAACACCATATATTTT. This sequence encodes CASSLAGLTSGNTIYF.

The J gene is TRBJ1-2, the V gene TRBV29-1; TRBD1 agrees at 11 bases. The CDR3 runs to 15 residues. The trim removed 8 bases at V and 2 bases at J, leaving 10 bases unmatched. Germline lookup yields CDR1 SQVTM and CDR2 ANQGSEA. The DNA of the CDR3 is TGCAGCATCCGAAGTTGGGACAGGGGGAACTATGGCTACACCTTC. It encodes CSIRSWDRGNYGYTF.

This clone was recorded only once. The CDR3 DNA is TGTGCCAGCAGCTGGGACAGTGGGAACACTGAAGCTTTCTTT. It encodes CASSWDSGNTEAFF. The J gene is TRBJ1-1, the V gene TRBV7-8, with 7 bases aligning to TRBD1. V shed 4 bases, J shed 1 base, and the junction held 3 bases outside the gene matches. The germline V gene has CDR1 SGHVS and CDR2 FQNEAQ. This CDR3 spans 14 amino acids.

The chain combines TRBV7-8 with TRBJ2-7, with 7 bases aligning to TRBD1. V lost 1 base and J lost 2; bases outside the gene matches: 5. CDR1 SGHVS and CDR2 FQNEAQ come from the germline V gene. CDR3 length equals 15 residues. This CDR3 is CASSLERGPTYEQYF. The CDR3 nucleotides are TGTGCCAGCAGCTTAGAAAGGGGGCCCACCTACGAGCAGTACTTC.

The rearrangement links TRBV4-1 to TRBJ1-4; 8 bases map to TRBD1. Per the germline V gene, CDR1 is MGHRA and CDR2 is YSYEKL. The CDR3 contains 19 residues. J gave up 5 bases and V 0 bases, and 14 bases lay outside the gene matches. DNA for the CDR3: TGCGCCAGCAGCCAAGAATTCAAACGGCAGGACAGGGAAAATGAAAAACTGTTTTTT. It specifies CASSQEFKRQDRENEKLFF.

The rearrangement uses TRBV27 and TRBJ2-7; D gene ambiguous. The CDR3 has 15 amino acids. Germline V gene sequence: CDR1 MNHEY, CDR2 SMNVEV (reference sequence). Trimming pared 4 bases from V and 4 bases from J, leaving 17 bases between. The CDR3 here is CASSSGGPPSYEQYF. CDR3 nucleotides: TGTGCCAGCAGTTCCGGTGGGCCCCCCTCATACGAGCAGTACTTC.

V gene TRBV28 combines with J gene TRBJ1-5; D remains unclear. The V end lost 3 bases, the J end lost 5 bases, and 5 bases lay between the germline ends. The CDR3 covers 12 residues. Germline-derived CDR1 and CDR2 are MDHEN and SYDVKM. The CDR3 reads CASSLSHQPQHF. For the CDR3, the DNA is TGTGCCAGCAGTTTGAGCCATCAGCCCCAGCATTTT.

The rearrangement uses TRBV6-2 or TRBV6-3 and TRBJ1-1; a weak D match, TRBD1 (6 bases). Germline-derived CDR1 and CDR2 are MNHEY and SVGEGT. CDR3 length equals 15 residues. V was shortened by 5 bases and J by 4 bases, with 17 bases between the two germline ends. The DNA of the CDR3 is TGTGCCAGCAGTCCCTCGACAGGCGGGGGCACTGAAGCTTTCTTT. Translated: CASSPSTGGGTEAFF.

The chain recombines TRBV7-8 with TRBJ1-4; D remains ambiguous. The CDR3 runs to 13 residues. Trimming shortened V by 0 bases and J by 11 bases, and 10 bases separated the two germline ends. Germline lookup yields CDR1 SGHVS and CDR2 FQNEAQ. As DNA, the CDR3 is TGTGCCAGCAGCTTAGCCGCCCGAGGGAAACTGTTTTTT. Its protein is CASSLAARGKLFF.

This clone was detected once. The chain employs TRBV5-4 and TRBJ2-1, with TRBD2 matching over 12 bases. The CDR3 is 15 amino acids. Germline CDR1 SGHNT, CDR2 YYREEE (reference sequence). The V segment lost 3 bases and the J segment 5 bases; nucleotides outside the gene matches: 3. As DNA, the CDR3 is TGTGCCAGCAGCTCGGGACTAGCGGGTAACAATGAGCAGTTCTTC. Encoded protein: CASSSGLAGNNEQFF.

The chain links TRBV11-2 to TRBJ1-2, with 9 bases lining up with TRBD1. The germline gives CDR1 SGHAT, CDR2 FQNNGV. V dropped 4 bases and J dropped 4; count of bases not matched to a gene: 7. The length of the CDR3 is 15 residues. The CDR3 nucleotides read TGTGCCAGCAGCTCTTCGGGGACAGGGCCCTATGGCTACACCTTC. Translation gives CASSSSGTGPYGYTF.

CDR3 DNA sequence: TGTGCCAGCAGTTGGACAGGGGCGAACACCGGGGAGCTGTTTTTT. As protein: CASSWTGANTGELFF. The chain employs TRBV6-5 and TRBJ2-2, with 9 positions matching TRBD1. CDR1 is MNHEY, CDR2 SVGAGI, per germline. The CDR3 contains 15 residues. The ends lost 4 bases at V and 0 bases at J; junction bases unmatched: 0.